This TCR beta chain was recovered during a study of cytomegalovirus exposure and HLA in healthy donors. About the research overall: In a later analysis, it was reported that the roughly 130 validation repertoires had been produced on the same platform as the 500 to 750 repertoires belonging to the first cohort.

There are 14 residues in the CDR3. Germline CDR1 is MNHEY and CDR2 is SVGAGI. The V and J ends lost 4 bases and 0 bases respectively, with 8 bases between them. The protocol was immunoSEQ multiplex PCR, while the TCRdb copy is restricted to in-frame clones and leaves out a portion. The repertoire holds approximately 120,000 clones, with around 90% as singletons. The TCR was taken from a young woman in good health and CMV-seronegative. Input material: PBMCs. This chain links TRBV6-5 with TRBJ2-3; no clear D gene. CDR3 amino acids: CASSFYRSTDTQYF. DNA of the CDR3: TGTGCCAGCAGTTTTTACAGAAGCACAGATACGCAGTATTTT.